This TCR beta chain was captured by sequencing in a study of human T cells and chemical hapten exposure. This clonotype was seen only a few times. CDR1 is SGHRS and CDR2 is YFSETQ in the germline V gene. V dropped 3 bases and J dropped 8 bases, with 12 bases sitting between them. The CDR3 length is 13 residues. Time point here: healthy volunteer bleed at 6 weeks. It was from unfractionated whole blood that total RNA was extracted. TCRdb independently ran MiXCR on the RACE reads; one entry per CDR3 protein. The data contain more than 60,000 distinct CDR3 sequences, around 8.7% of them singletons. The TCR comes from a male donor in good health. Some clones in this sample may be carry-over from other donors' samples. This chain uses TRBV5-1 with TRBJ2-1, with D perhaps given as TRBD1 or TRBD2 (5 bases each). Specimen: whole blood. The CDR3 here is CASSSGPIYEQFF. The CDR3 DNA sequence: TGCGCCAGCAGCTCGGGACCGATCTATGAGCAGTTCTTC.